The 31 T cell receptor beta chains below come from one sample, sequenced in a study of CD8 T cells in ankylosing spondylitis. TCRdb re-called the 5' RACE reads with MiXCR, one entry per CDR3 protein. The sample yields about 250,000 distinct CDR3 sequences, approximately 10% seen once. Sequenced: blood, either unsorted or a sorted T cell fraction (not recorded which). The receptors originated from a male donor with ankylosing spondylitis or in good health (not recorded which).

At least ten counts were recorded for this clonotype. The chain recombines TRBV3-1 with TRBJ2-7; TRBD2 aligns across 8 bases. In germline, CDR1 is LGHDT, CDR2 YNNKEL (reference sequence). The CDR3 extends over 15 amino acids. Unmatched junction bases numbered 7, after V lost 3 bases and J lost 3 bases. The chain's CDR3 is CASSQQAGGFYEQYF. The CDR3, as DNA: TGTGCCAGCAGCCAGCAGGCGGGAGGATTCTACGAGCAGTACTTC.

This clonotype has more than one count but fewer than ten. The chain has TRBV10-2 and TRBJ1-6; 7 bases are a match to TRBD1. This CDR3 has 17 amino acids. Germline V lookup: CDR1 WSHSY, CDR2 SAAADI. The J segment lost 7 bases and the V segment lost 9 bases, leaving 18 bases of the junction unmatched. The CDR3 DNA follows: TGCGCCAGTAGATTTCAGACAGGGTTAGGCGACAATTCACCCCTCCACTTT. Protein sequence: CASRFQTGLGDNSPLHF.

At least ten counts were recorded for this clonotype. The chain carries TRBV5-1 and TRBJ2-5, with D unresolved. This CDR3 contains 15 residues. Germline V lookup: CDR1 SGHRS, CDR2 YFSETQ. V gave up 0 bases and J gave up 3 bases, with 12 bases separating them. CDR3 sequence reads: CASSLVGQIEETQYF. CDR3 nucleotides: TGCGCCAGCAGCTTGGTAGGTCAAATCGAAGAGACCCAGTACTTC. The whole variable domain, remainder taken from reference TRBV5-1 and TRBJ2-5, is KAGVTQTPRYLIKTRGQQVTLSCSPISGHRSVSWYQQTPGQGLQFLFEYFSETQRNKGNFPGRFSGRQFSNSRSEMNVSTLELGDSALYLCASSLVGQIEETQYFGPGTRLLVL.

This clonotype was detected only a few times. The chain is built from TRBV30 and TRBJ2-1, with TRBD1 identical over 8 bases. The ends lost 5 bases at V and 3 bases at J; junction bases unmatched: 6. Germline values: CDR1 GTSNPN, CDR2 SVGIG (reference sequence). This CDR3 region has 14 residues. CDR3 sequence reads: CAWGWTGSYNEQFF. The DNA of the CDR3 is TGTGCCTGGGGTTGGACAGGGAGCTACAATGAGCAGTTCTTC.

This clonotype was found many times. The chain uses TRBV28 and TRBJ2-5; D is unclear. The germline V gene encodes CDR1 MDHEN and CDR2 SYDVKM. V was trimmed by 6 bases and J by 5 bases, leaving 16 bases between them. This CDR3 contains 14 residues. Here the CDR3 DNA reads TGTGCCAGCAGGTCCGGCCGGTTGAGGGAGACCCAGTACTTC. As protein: CASRSGRLRETQYF. Drawing the rest from reference TRBV28 and TRBJ2-5, the complete variable domain is DVKVTQSSRYLVKRTGEKVFLECVQDMDHENMFWYRQDPGLGLRLIYFSYDVKMKEKGDIPEGYSVSREKKERFSLILESASTNQTSMYLCASRSGRLRETQYFGPGTRLLVL.

Written as DNA, the CDR3 is TGTGCCAGCAGCTTACGTATGAACACCGGGGAGCTGTTTTTT. It yields the protein CASSLRMNTGELFF. The chain is built from TRBV11-3 and TRBJ2-2; D unresolved. Germline CDR1 reads SGHNT; CDR2 reads YENEEA. V gave up 2 bases and J gave up 1 base, with 5 bases separating them. The CDR3 is 14 residues long.

The table lists this clonotype with many counts. V is TRBV11-2 and J is TRBJ1-1; 9 bases line up with TRBD1. Germline V gives CDR1 SGHAT, CDR2 FQNNGV. J lost 5 bases, V lost 1 base, and 5 bases had no gene match. The CDR3 sequence is 15 residues long. CDR3 DNA: TGTGCCAGCAGCTTAGGCGGGACAGGGATGACTGAAGCTTTCTTT. The encoded protein is CASSLGGTGMTEAFF.

This clonotype was seen only a few times. This chain uses TRBV20-1 with TRBJ1-1; D not resolved. Germline V gene data show CDR1 as DFQATT and CDR2 as SNEGSKA (reference sequence). Trimming cost V 5 bases and J 7 bases, with 14 bases left between them. The CDR3 extends over 12 amino acids. The chain's CDR3 is CSAPLDGGEAFF. The CDR3 DNA reads TGCAGTGCTCCCCTAGACGGAGGTGAAGCTTTCTTT.

This clonotype was seen many times. This chain links TRBV2 with TRBJ2-3; 10 bases are a match to TRBD2. The CDR3 sequence is 16 residues long. The V gene end was trimmed by 8 bases and the J gene end by 6 bases; junction bases not matched to a gene: 14. Germline values: CDR1 SNHLY, CDR2 FYNNEI. CDR3 loop: CASGDFIAGGQDTQYF. In DNA, the CDR3 is TGTGCCAGCGGGGATTTTATAGCGGGGGGTCAGGATACGCAGTATTTT. The variable domain in full, with the rest retrieved from reference TRBV2 and TRBJ2-3, is EPEVTQTPSHQVTQMGQEVILRCVPISNHLYFYWYRQILGQKVEFLVSFYNNEISEKSEIFDDQFSVERPDGSNFTLKIRSTKLEDSAMYFCASGDFIAGGQDTQYFGPGTRLTVL.

The chain carries TRBV30 and TRBJ2-2, with 8 positions matching TRBD1. CDR3 size: 14 residues. The germline V gene encodes CDR1 GTSNPN and CDR2 SVGIG (reference sequence). V lost 3 bases and J lost 4; bases outside the gene matches: 4. CDR3 region: CAWRGQGGTGELFF. The CDR3 DNA reads TGTGCCTGGAGAGGACAGGGAGGCACCGGGGAGCTGTTTTTT.

Of note for this clonotype: Being one base from a much bigger clone, this may be a read error. This chain links TRBV30 with TRBJ2-6; D not certain. Germline V gene lookup returns CDR1 GTSNPN and CDR2 SVGIG (reference sequence). The CDR3 sequence is 14 residues long. The CDR3 DNA sequence: TGTGTCTGGAGTGGAACAGCTGGGGCCAACGTCCTGACTTTC. Translating gives CVWSGTAGANVLTF. The variable domain in full, with the rest retrieved from reference TRBV30 and TRBJ2-6, is SQTIHQWPATLVQPVGSPLSLECTVEGTSNPNLYWYRQAAGRGLQLLFYSVGIGQISSEVPQNLSASRPQDRQFILSSKKLLLSDSGFYLCVWSGTAGANVLTFGAGSRLTVL.

This clonotype was counted only a few times. This sequence joins TRBV10-2 and TRBJ2-7; D not certain. The CDR3 consists of 11 residues. Trimming pared 0 bases from V and 6 bases from J, leaving 3 bases between. Germline assignment: CDR1 WSHSY and CDR2 SAAADI. The CDR3 region has the DNA TGCGCCAGCAGTGAGTCCCTCGAGCAGTACTTC. Encoded protein: CASSESLEQYF.

This clonotype was recorded at least ten times. The V call is TRBV5-6, the J call TRBJ1-5; 7 nucleotides match TRBD1. CDR3 length: 14 amino acids. Looked up from germline, CDR1 is SGHDT and CDR2 is YYEEEE. Trimming at V came to 0 bases and at J to 6 bases, leaving 3 bases not matched to a gene. The DNA for the CDR3 is TGTGCCAGCAGCTTGGCAGGGGGTAGTCAGCCCCAGCATTTT. It specifies CASSLAGGSQPQHF.

At least ten counts were recorded for this clonotype. CDR3 DNA sequence: TGTGCCAGCAGCTTGGCGTCGGGCACTGAAGCTTTCTTT. This encodes CASSLASGTEAFF. This sequence joins TRBV5-6 and TRBJ1-1, with D unresolved. Germline V gene lookup returns CDR1 SGHDT and CDR2 YYEEEE. CDR3 size: 13 residues. Trimming pared 0 bases from V and 4 bases from J, leaving 7 bases between.

The chain uses TRBV9 and TRBJ2-7; 11 bases fit TRBD1. CDR3 length: 13 residues. In germline, CDR1 is SGDLS, CDR2 YYNGEE. CDR3 protein: CPLAGQGANEQYF. DNA for the CDR3: TGTCCCCTGGCAGGACAGGGGGCCAACGAGCAGTACTTC.

About this clonotype: With a much larger clone just one base away, this may be a read error. This rearrangement joins TRBV7-8 to TRBJ2-3, with 9 bases identical to TRBD2. Germline loops: CDR1 SGHVS, CDR2 FQNEAQ. V trimming: 2 bases; J trimming: 4 bases; junction bases outside the gene matches: 10. This CDR3 is 17 amino acids long. CDR3 residues: CASSLWASGASADTQYF. CDR3 nucleotide sequence: TGTGCCAGCAGCTTATGGGCTAGCGGGGCGAGCGCAGATACGCAGTATTTT.

This clonotype was seen ten or more times. The genes are TRBV20-1 and TRBJ2-1; D is ambiguous. V lost 3 bases and J 2 bases, leaving 8 bases between the germline ends. Looked up from germline, CDR1 is DFQATT and CDR2 is SNEGSKA (reference sequence). The CDR3 sequence is 13 residues long. The CDR3 DNA sequence: TGCAGTGCTAGTAGGGTGGCCTACAATGAGCAGTTCTTC. It translates to CSASRVAYNEQFF.

The rearrangement links TRBV6-5 to TRBJ2-7, with D maybe TRBD2 (5 bases). The ends were cut back, 6 bases at V and 0 bases at J, with 9 bases in the middle. Germline-derived CDR1 and CDR2 are MNHEY and SVGAGI. This CDR3 is built from 13 residues. The CDR3 loop reads CASRLGSSYEQYF. The CDR3 DNA reads as TGTGCCAGCAGGTTAGGGAGCTCCTACGAGCAGTACTTC.

This clonotype came up many times. This rearrangement joins TRBV5-1 to TRBJ2-4; D unresolved. CDR3 length equals 14 residues. Trimming removed 1 base from V and 6 bases from J, with 11 bases in between. CDR1 and CDR2 from the germline V gene are SGHRS and YFSETQ. CDR3 residues: CASSLLGFGNIQYF. The CDR3 DNA is TGCGCCAGCAGCTTGCTAGGTTTCGGAAACATTCAGTACTTC.

This clonotype was counted only a few times. This chain uses TRBV7-2 with TRBJ2-3, with TRBD2 identical over 13 bases. The CDR3 totals 16 residues. Germline CDR1 reads SGHTA; CDR2 reads FQGNSA. J was trimmed by 4 bases and V by 5 bases; bases with no gene match: 6. CDR3 in amino acids: CASSVILAGGPDTQYF. For the CDR3, the DNA is TGTGCCAGCAGCGTAATACTAGCGGGGGGGCCAGATACGCAGTATTTT.

This clonotype was seen at least ten times. This chain links TRBV3-1 with TRBJ2-1, with D unclear. Germline assignment: CDR1 LGHDT and CDR2 YNNKEL (reference sequence). The CDR3 totals 17 residues. Deletions cut 1 base from V and 0 bases from J, with 13 bases between. The CDR3 nucleotides are TGTGCCAGCAGCCAAGTAAGTGCGATTCGCTCCTACAATGAGCAGTTCTTC. This sequence encodes CASSQVSAIRSYNEQFF.

In this sample, this clonotype turned up many times. The chain recombines TRBV15 with TRBJ2-1, with TRBD2 identical over 10 bases. The CDR3 runs to 16 residues. From germline, CDR1 is LNHNV and CDR2 YYDKDF (reference sequence). The V gene end was trimmed by 0 bases and the J gene end by 5 bases; junction bases not matched to a gene: 4. CDR3 sequence reads: CATSRDTAGGDNEQFF. CDR3 DNA sequence: TGTGCCACCAGCAGAGATACAGCGGGAGGGGACAATGAGCAGTTCTTC.

This clonotype was counted a few times. The V and J genes are TRBV29-1 and TRBJ2-5; D might be TRBD2 (6 bases). Trimming shortened V by 6 bases and J by 5 bases, and 13 bases separated the two germline ends. This CDR3 comprises 12 residues. Germline V lookup: CDR1 SQVTM, CDR2 ANQGSEA. Written as DNA, the CDR3 is TGCAGCGTGGGGGGATTATGGGAGACCCAGTACTTC. Translating gives CSVGGLWETQYF.

The rearrangement joins TRBV7-2 to TRBJ2-5, with 9 positions matching TRBD2. Trimming cost V 4 bases and J 5 bases; bases outside gene matches: 8. In germline, CDR1 is SGHTA, CDR2 FQGNSA. The CDR3 sequence is 15 residues long. The CDR3 region has the DNA TGTGCCAGCAGCTCCCTGGGACTAGCATGGGAGACCCAGTACTTC. It encodes CASSSLGLAWETQYF.

The table lists this clonotype with many counts. The chain couples TRBV4-1 to TRBJ2-3; maybe TRBD2 (7 bases). Trimming took 1 base from V and 0 from J, leaving 23 bases between them. Germline CDR1 and CDR2: MGHRA and YSYEKL. The CDR3 length is 20 residues. CDR3 bases: TGCGCCAGCAGCCAAGGGGTATCCGGGGGGCCTATAACTAGCACAGATACGCAGTATTTT. Translating gives CASSQGVSGGPITSTDTQYF.

V is TRBV30 and J is TRBJ2-7; D could derive from TRBD1 or TRBD2 (6 bases each). This CDR3 spans 14 amino acids. Trimming took 0 bases from V and 7 from J, leaving 16 bases between them. Germline V lookup: CDR1 GTSNPN, CDR2 SVGIG (reference sequence). CDR3 nucleotide sequence: TGTGCCTGGAGTGTACTAGCTCAGGGGAGGGAGCAGTACTTC. Translated, it gives CAWSVLAQGREQYF.

In its sample, this clonotype was seen many times. The J gene is TRBJ2-1, the V gene TRBV15; TRBD2 agrees at 8 bases. The V gene end was trimmed by 5 bases and the J gene end by 6 bases; junction bases not matched to a gene: 12. This CDR3 has 16 amino acids. Per germline, CDR1 LNHNV and CDR2 YYDKDF (reference sequence). CDR3 sequence: CATSPPNGREVNEQFF. CDR3 in DNA: TGTGCCACCAGCCCCCCAAACGGGAGGGAAGTCAATGAGCAGTTCTTC.

This clonotype was seen at least ten times. V and J are TRBV29-1 and TRBJ1-2; D not certain. The CDR3 spans 12 residues. V was shortened by 3 bases and J by 4 bases, with 9 bases between the two germline ends. Germline V lookup: CDR1 SQVTM, CDR2 ANQGSEA. DNA for the CDR3: TGCAGCGTTGATGCGGACGGCTATGGCTACACCTTC. This codes for CSVDADGYGYTF.

Ten or more counts support this clonotype. The chain is built from TRBV6-1 and TRBJ2-5; D gene unclear. The V gene lost 6 bases and the J gene lost 5 bases, with 7 bases spanning the gap. This CDR3 is 11 amino acids long. Germline V gene sequence: CDR1 MNHNS, CDR2 SASEGT. The CDR3 here is CASSHGETQYF. The DNA of the CDR3 is TGTGCCAGCAGCCACGGGGAGACCCAGTACTTC.

This clonotype was counted many times. The genes are TRBV10-3 and TRBJ2-1; D gene uncertain. The length of the CDR3 is 11 residues. Germline V gene lookup returns CDR1 ENHRY and CDR2 SYGVKD. V was shortened by 7 bases and J by 8 bases, with 9 bases between the two germline ends. The CDR3, as DNA: TGTGCCATCAAAATAGGGCATGAGCAGTTCTTC. This encodes CAIKIGHEQFF.

Ten or more counts support this clonotype. The chain is built from TRBV20-1 and TRBJ1-5; D perhaps matches TRBD1 (5 bases). This CDR3 contains 14 residues. Germline V gives CDR1 DFQATT, CDR2 SNEGSKA (reference sequence). Trimming pared 0 bases from V and 5 bases from J, leaving 11 bases between. The CDR3 protein is CSARDPIGDQPQHF. The CDR3 coding sequence is TGCAGTGCTAGAGATCCCATAGGGGATCAGCCCCAGCATTTT.